This TCR beta chain was captured in a study of somatic mutations in cytotoxic T cells in rheumatoid arthritis. After removal of 6 bases from V and 7 bases from J, the junction contained 4 bases not matched to a gene. The CDR3 is 14 residues long. From germline, CDR1 is LNHDA and CDR2 SQIVND (reference sequence). The protocol was immunoSEQ multiplex PCR, while the TCRdb copy is restricted to in-frame clones and leaves out a portion. The data contain under 20,000 clones, around four fifths of them seen just once; the ten biggest clones take up 28%. The V gene is TRBV19, the J gene TRBJ1-4, with TRBD1 matching 11 bases. The receptor comes from an adult with rheumatoid arthritis. Sequencing was carried out using CD8+ T cells sorted from blood. Here the CDR3 reads CASSRTGGGEKLFF. CDR3 DNA sequence: TGTGCCAGTAGCCGGACAGGGGGCGGTGAAAAACTGTTTTTT.